This is a list of T cell receptor beta chains from one sample in a study of Ad26.COV2.S vaccination and SARS-CoV-2 variants. Libraries were prepared by immunoSEQ multiplex PCR; TCRdb keeps only in-frame clonotypes and omits some of them. The sample has some 340,000 clones; 70% to 90% are singletons. The sequencing here drew on peripheral blood, taken in a trial of Ad26.COV2.S vaccine versus placebo. The receptors here all came from a person aged 18-65 years who received the Ad26.COV2.S COVID-19 vaccine or a placebo. Both conserved end residues are part of each CDR3. Fields, in order: J gene, clone size, V gene, D gene, CDR3 DNA, CDR3 protein. D genes are given only for firm matches. Size values are once, few and many counts, or a class for expanded clones, and some rows have none.

J: TRBJ2-3; size: -; V: TRBV24-1; D: -; DNA: TGTGCCACCAGTGATCCGGCCCTGGGGGGTGCAGATACGCAGTATTTT; CDR3: CATSDPALGGADTQYF
J: TRBJ1-3; size: -; V: TRBV6-2/TRBV6-3; D: -; DNA: TGTGCCAGCAGCCGGGGGACGGTCTACTCTGGAAACACCATATATTTT; CDR3: CASSRGTVYSGNTIYF
J: TRBJ2-7; size: -; V: TRBV30; D: -; DNA: TGTGCCTGGAGTGACTCCCCCAACCCAGGGGTGACCTACGAGCAGTACTTC; CDR3: CAWSDSPNPGVTYEQYF
J: TRBJ1-1; size: once; V: TRBV9; D: TRBD1; DNA: TGTGCCAGCAGCGTGGACACAGGGGAGGCTTTCTTT; CDR3: CASSVDTGEAFF
J: TRBJ2-5; size: once; V: TRBV11-2; D: -; DNA: TGTGCCAGCAGCTTAGGGGTTAAAGAGACCCAGTACTTC; CDR3: CASSLGVKETQYF
J: TRBJ1-4; size: once; V: TRBV12-5; D: TRBD1; DNA: TGTGCTAGTGGTTTGGGACAGGGGGCTCTAGGGGAAAAACTGTTTTTT; CDR3: CASGLGQGALGEKLFF
J: TRBJ2-5; size: -; V: TRBV29-1; D: -; DNA: TGCAGCGCAACTCCCCAAACAGGGCTTGAGGCCCAGTACTTC; CDR3: CSATPQTGLEAQYF
J: TRBJ1-4; size: -; V: TRBV7-2; D: -; DNA: TGTGCCAGCAGCTTAGGGGGGTCAGCGAGTGAAAAACTGTTTTTT; CDR3: CASSLGGSASEKLFF
J: TRBJ1-2; size: once; V: TRBV5-1; D: -; DNA: TGCGCCAGCAGCTCAGGGACCTCCCCTGGCTACACCTTC; CDR3: CASSSGTSPGYTF
J: TRBJ2-5; size: -; V: TRBV7-2; D: -; DNA: TGTGCCAGCAGCTTAGGGGGCAAAGGGCCGGAGACCCAGTACTTC; CDR3: CASSLGGKGPETQYF
J: TRBJ2-3; size: -; V: TRBV7-9; D: TRBD1; DNA: TGTGCCACAACCGGGACAGGAGACACAGATACGCAGTATTTT; CDR3: CATTGTGDTDTQYF
J: TRBJ2-1; size: few; V: TRBV12-3/TRBV12-4; D: -; DNA: TGTGCCAGCAGTTTAAACAGGTGGAATGAGCAGTTCTTC; CDR3: CASSLNRWNEQFF
J: TRBJ2-7; size: -; V: TRBV15; D: -; DNA: TGTGCCACCAGCAGGGCCGACACCTACGAGCAGTACTTC; CDR3: CATSRADTYEQYF
J: TRBJ2-4; size: -; V: TRBV11-2; D: -; DNA: TGTGCCAGCAGCCCGTTAGGAAGGGGAAAAAACATTCAGTACTTC; CDR3: CASSPLGRGKNIQYF
J: TRBJ1-4; size: -; V: TRBV18; D: -; DNA: TGTGCCAGCTTTGGCTCCGTTAATGAAAAACTGTTTTTT; CDR3: CASFGSVNEKLFF
J: TRBJ1-6; size: few; V: TRBV6-1; D: TRBD1; DNA: TGTGCCAGCAGTGAACCGGGGGACAGGAGCTCATTT; CDR3: CASSEPGDRSSF
J: TRBJ2-5; size: -; V: TRBV12-3/TRBV12-4; D: -; DNA: TGTGCCAGCAGCACGGTGTTCAAAGAGACCCAGTACTTC; CDR3: CASSTVFKETQYF
J: TRBJ2-5; size: -; V: TRBV5-1; D: -; DNA: TGCGCCAGCAGCTTGGGGGAGGAGACCCAGTACTTC; CDR3: CASSLGEETQYF
J: TRBJ2-7; size: -; V: TRBV30; D: -; DNA: TGTGCCTGGAGGGACTTAAACTACGAGCAGTACTTC; CDR3: CAWRDLNYEQYF
J: TRBJ2-5; size: -; V: TRBV30; D: -; DNA: TGTGCCTGGAGCTTTAATTGGGGGACCCAGTACTTC; CDR3: CAWSFNWGTQYF
J: TRBJ1-6; size: once; V: TRBV7-8; D: -; DNA: TGTGCCAGCAGCTTAGCCCTAACACAGGGCGGCTCCTATAATTCACCCCTCCACTTT; CDR3: CASSLALTQGGSYNSPLHF
J: TRBJ2-2; size: -; V: TRBV29-1; D: -; DNA: TGCAGCGTTGGATGGCAGAAAAACACCGGGGAGCTGTTTTTT; CDR3: CSVGWQKNTGELFF
J: TRBJ2-7; size: few; V: TRBV11-2; D: TRBD2; DNA: TGTGCCAGCAGCTTACGCGGACTAGCGACTCAAGAGCAGTACTTC; CDR3: CASSLRGLATQEQYF
J: TRBJ2-1; size: once; V: TRBV10-2; D: -; DNA: TGCGCCAGCAGTGAGGGGCGGAGCTCCTACAATGAGCAGTTCTTC; CDR3: CASSEGRSSYNEQFF
J: TRBJ2-7; size: -; V: TRBV12-3/TRBV12-4; D: -; DNA: TGTGCCAGCAGTTTTCGCAGGGTGTACGAGCAGTACTTC; CDR3: CASSFRRVYEQYF
J: TRBJ1-3; size: -; V: TRBV6-5; D: -; DNA: TGTGCCAGCAGTAGGGACATTTCTGGAAACACCATATATTTT; CDR3: CASSRDISGNTIYF
J: TRBJ1-5; size: once; V: TRBV7-2; D: -; DNA: TGTGCCAGCAGCCCAATGCCCGATAGCAATCAGCCCCAGCATTTT; CDR3: CASSPMPDSNQPQHF
J: TRBJ1-1; size: once; V: TRBV18; D: TRBD1; DNA: TGTGCCAGCTCACTCGACAGGGGGCCATTGAACACTGAAGCTTTCTTT; CDR3: CASSLDRGPLNTEAFF
J: TRBJ2-5; size: -; V: TRBV5-1; D: -; DNA: TGCGCCAGCAGCTTGGACGGCCAGTACCAAGAGACCCAGTACTTC; CDR3: CASSLDGQYQETQYF
J: TRBJ2-5; size: -; V: TRBV7-2; D: -; DNA: TGTGCCAGCAGCTTAGCTCCAGGGTGGCCGTTCTTTGTAGAGACCCAGTACTTC; CDR3: CASSLAPGWPFFVETQYF
J: TRBJ1-4; size: -; V: TRBV9; D: -; DNA: TGTGCCAGCAGCGTAGAGGGACGGGACGGAGCAAATGAAAAACTGTTTTTT; CDR3: CASSVEGRDGANEKLFF
J: TRBJ1-1; size: -; V: TRBV6-2/TRBV6-3; D: -; DNA: TGTGCCAGCAGTTTATATATGAACACTGAAGCTTTCTTT; CDR3: CASSLYMNTEAFF
J: TRBJ2-5; size: -; V: TRBV5-1; D: TRBD2; DNA: TGCGCCAGCAGCCCGAGGCCGGGGGGAGAGGAGACCCAGTACTTC; CDR3: CASSPRPGGEETQYF
J: TRBJ2-7; size: -; V: TRBV6-6; D: -; DNA: TGTGCCAGCAGTTACTCCCTAGGACAGAGCTACGAGCAGTACTTC; CDR3: CASSYSLGQSYEQYF
J: TRBJ2-5; size: -; V: TRBV3-1/TRBV3-2; D: TRBD1; DNA: TGTGCCAGCAGCCTGAGAGGGACAGGGGGTCAAGAGACCCAGTACTTC; CDR3: CASSLRGTGGQETQYF
J: TRBJ2-3; size: -; V: TRBV28; D: -; DNA: TGTGCCAGCAGTCCGAGCGGGTCGGGCACAGATACGCAGTATTTT; CDR3: CASSPSGSGTDTQYF
J: TRBJ2-1; size: -; V: TRBV3-1/TRBV3-2; D: -; DNA: TGTGCCAGCAGCCCGGCCCGTCACAATGAGCAGTTCTTC; CDR3: CASSPARHNEQFF
J: TRBJ1-1; size: -; V: TRBV5-6; D: -; DNA: TGTGCCAGCAGCTTAGGTACGGCCTCGGGCGGGGCTTTCTTT; CDR3: CASSLGTASGGAFF
J: TRBJ1-1; size: -; V: TRBV5-1; D: -; DNA: TGCGCCAGCAGCTCCCAACTGGAGAACACTGAAGCTTTCTTT; CDR3: CASSSQLENTEAFF
J: TRBJ2-5; size: -; V: TRBV7-2; D: -; DNA: TGTGCCAGCAGCTTTTCCCCGGGACCCGAGGAGACCCAGTACTTC; CDR3: CASSFSPGPEETQYF
J: TRBJ1-1; size: -; V: TRBV27; D: -; DNA: TGTGCCAGCAGCCGTCCCGGGGGGACTGAAGCTTTCTTT; CDR3: CASSRPGGTEAFF
J: TRBJ1-2; size: once; V: TRBV5-5; D: -; DNA: TGTGCCAGCAGCCTGGGGGCAGAAGGCTACACCTTC; CDR3: CASSLGAEGYTF
J: TRBJ2-5; size: -; V: TRBV7-3; D: -; DNA: TGTGCCAGCAGCTTAGGGCAGTATCTCCAAGAGACCCAGTACTTC; CDR3: CASSLGQYLQETQYF